This T cell receptor beta chain is from a study of blood T cell repertoires in COVID-19. Trimming took off 4 bases at V and 6 bases at J, with 11 bases between the two ends. The CDR3 sequence is 13 residues long. The germline gives CDR1 SGHRS, CDR2 YFSETQ. Donors were grouped by their self-reported clinical history. Produced via immunoSEQ multiplex PCR; TCRdb's table is partial and in-frame only. The data show a few hundred thousand clones, with roughly 84% seen just once and approximately 6.2% held by the top ten. This clone was seen a few times. The source material was PBMCs or T cells enriched from blood (not recorded which). J is TRBJ2-1 and V is TRBV5-1; D is undetermined. The sequence was collected from a woman aged 35 to 49 who had recovered from COVID-19. CDR3 loop: CASSIGPANEQFF. The CDR3 DNA sequence: TGCGCCAGCAGCATCGGTCCTGCCAATGAGCAGTTCTTC.